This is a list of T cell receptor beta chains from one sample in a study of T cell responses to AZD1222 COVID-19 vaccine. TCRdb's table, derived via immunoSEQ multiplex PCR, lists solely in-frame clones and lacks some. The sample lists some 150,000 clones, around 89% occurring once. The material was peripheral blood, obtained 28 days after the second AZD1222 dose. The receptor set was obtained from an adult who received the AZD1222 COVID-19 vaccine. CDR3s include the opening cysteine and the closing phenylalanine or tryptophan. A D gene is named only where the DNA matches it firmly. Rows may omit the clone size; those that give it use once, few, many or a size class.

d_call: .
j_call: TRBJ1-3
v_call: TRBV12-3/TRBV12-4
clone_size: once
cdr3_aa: CASSVYSGNTIYF
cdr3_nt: TGTGCCAGCAGCGTCTACTCTGGAAACACCATATATTTT

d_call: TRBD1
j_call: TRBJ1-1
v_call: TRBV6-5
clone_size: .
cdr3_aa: CASRQGTSNTEAFF
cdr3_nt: TGTGCCAGCAGACAGGGGACCTCGAACACTGAAGCTTTCTTT

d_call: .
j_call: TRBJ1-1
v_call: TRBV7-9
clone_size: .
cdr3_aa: CASSTGTSMNTEAFF
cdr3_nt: TGTGCCAGCAGCACCGGGACAAGTATGAACACTGAAGCTTTCTTT

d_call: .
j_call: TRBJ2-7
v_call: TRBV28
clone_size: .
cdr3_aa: CASSQFRGSRYEQYF
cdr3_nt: TGTGCCAGCAGCCAATTCCGAGGGTCTCGCTACGAGCAGTACTTC

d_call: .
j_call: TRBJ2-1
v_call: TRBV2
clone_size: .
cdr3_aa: CASRQQGGSSNEQFF
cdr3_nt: TGTGCCAGCAGACAACAGGGTGGAAGCAGCAATGAGCAGTTCTTC

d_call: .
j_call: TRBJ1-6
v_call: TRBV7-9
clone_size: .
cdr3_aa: CASSLGTANSPLHF
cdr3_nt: TGTGCCAGCAGCTTAGGGACGGCGAATTCACCCCTCCACTTT

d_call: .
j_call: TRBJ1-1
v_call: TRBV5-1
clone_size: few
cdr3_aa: CASSLEPANTEAFF
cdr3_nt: TGCGCCAGCAGCTTGGAGCCGGCGAACACTGAAGCTTTCTTT

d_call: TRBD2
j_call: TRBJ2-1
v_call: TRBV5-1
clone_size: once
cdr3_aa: CASSFTGTSGRNEQFF
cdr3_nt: TGCGCCAGCAGCTTTACCGGGACTAGCGGGAGAAATGAGCAGTTCTTC

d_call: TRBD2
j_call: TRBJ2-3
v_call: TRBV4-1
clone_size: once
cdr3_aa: CASSPGLAVDTQYF
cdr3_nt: TGCGCCAGCAGCCCCGGACTAGCGGTAGATACGCAGTATTTT

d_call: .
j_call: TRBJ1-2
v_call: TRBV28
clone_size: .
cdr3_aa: CASSLNLLLGGYTF
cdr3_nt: TGTGCCAGCAGTTTAAACCTCCTCTTGGGTGGCTACACCTTC

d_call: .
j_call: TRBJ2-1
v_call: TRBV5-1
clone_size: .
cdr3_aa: CASSSGAAGGFEQFF
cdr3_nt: TGCGCCAGCAGCTCCGGCGCAGCGGGTGGTTTTGAGCAGTTCTTC

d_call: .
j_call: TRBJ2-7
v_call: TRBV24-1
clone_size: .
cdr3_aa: CATSDSTESSYEQYF
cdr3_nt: TGTGCCACCAGTGATTCGACCGAGAGCTCCTACGAGCAGTACTTC

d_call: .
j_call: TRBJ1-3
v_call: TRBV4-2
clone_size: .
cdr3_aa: CASSQSSGNTIYF
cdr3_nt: TGTGCCAGCAGCCAATCATCCGGAAACACCATATATTTT

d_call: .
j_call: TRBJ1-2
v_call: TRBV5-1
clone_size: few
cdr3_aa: CASSLAPGTPYGYTF
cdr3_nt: TGCGCCAGCAGCTTGGCCCCAGGGACTCCCTATGGCTACACCTTC

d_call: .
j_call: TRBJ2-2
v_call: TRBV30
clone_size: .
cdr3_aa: CAWGAGLRKRELFF
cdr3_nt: TGTGCCTGGGGGGCGGGACTTCGGAAGCGGGAGCTGTTTTTT

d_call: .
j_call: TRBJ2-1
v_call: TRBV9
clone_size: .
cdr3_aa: CASSVDHNEQFF
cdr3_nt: TGTGCCAGCAGCGTAGACCACAATGAGCAGTTCTTC

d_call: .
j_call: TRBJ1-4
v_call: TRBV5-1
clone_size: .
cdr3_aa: CASSEGWSGVNEKLFF
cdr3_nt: TGCGCCAGCAGCGAAGGGTGGTCAGGGGTTAATGAAAAACTGTTTTTT

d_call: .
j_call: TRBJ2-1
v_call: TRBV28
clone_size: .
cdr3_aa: CASSLTRPGQFF
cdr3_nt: TGTGCCAGCAGTCTTACACGGCCGGGGCAGTTCTTC

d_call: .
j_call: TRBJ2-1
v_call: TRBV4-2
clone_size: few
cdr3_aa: CASSQATGRRGAESSYNEQFF
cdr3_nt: TGTGCCAGCAGCCAAGCTACCGGGCGCCGAGGGGCGGAGAGCTCCTACAATGAGCAGTTCTTC

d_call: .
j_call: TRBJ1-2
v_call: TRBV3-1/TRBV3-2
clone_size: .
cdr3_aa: CASSQVGGYTF
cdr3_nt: TGTGCCAGCAGCCAAGTTGGTGGCTACACCTTC

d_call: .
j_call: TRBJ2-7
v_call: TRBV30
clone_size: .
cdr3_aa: CAWSVGGNYEQYF
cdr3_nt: TGTGCCTGGAGTGTAGGAGGGAACTACGAGCAGTACTTC

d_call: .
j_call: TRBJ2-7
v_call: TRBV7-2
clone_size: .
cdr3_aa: CASSPHATSSYEQYF
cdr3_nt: TGTGCCAGCAGCCCCCACGCGACCAGCTCCTACGAGCAGTACTTC

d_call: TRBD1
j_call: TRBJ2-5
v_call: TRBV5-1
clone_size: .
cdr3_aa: CASSAMTGGQETQYF
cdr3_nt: TGCGCCAGCAGCGCGATGACAGGGGGACAAGAGACCCAGTACTTC

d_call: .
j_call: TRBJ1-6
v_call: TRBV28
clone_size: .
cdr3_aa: CASSSSGLNSPLHF
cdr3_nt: TGTGCCAGCAGTTCATCGGGGCTGAATTCACCCCTCCACTTT

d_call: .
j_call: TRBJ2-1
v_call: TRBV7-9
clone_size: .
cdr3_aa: CASSLTSYNEQFF
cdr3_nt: TGTGCCAGCAGCTTGACTTCATACAATGAGCAGTTCTTC

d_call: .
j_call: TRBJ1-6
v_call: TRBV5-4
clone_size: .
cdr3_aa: CASSGQFQSYNSPLHF
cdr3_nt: TGTGCCAGCAGCGGACAGTTCCAGTCCTATAATTCACCCCTCCACTTT

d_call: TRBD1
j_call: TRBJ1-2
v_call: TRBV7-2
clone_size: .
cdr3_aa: CASSLGEQGPGYTF
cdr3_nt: TGTGCCAGCAGCTTAGGTGAACAGGGGCCTGGCTACACCTTC

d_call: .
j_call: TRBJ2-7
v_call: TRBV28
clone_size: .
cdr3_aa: CASSATPWWATGIGTYEQYF
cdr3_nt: TGTGCCAGCAGTGCAACCCCTTGGTGGGCGACGGGCATTGGGACCTACGAGCAGTACTTC

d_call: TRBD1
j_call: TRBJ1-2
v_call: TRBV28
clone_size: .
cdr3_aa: CASSLAVGQGAGGYTF
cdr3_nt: TGTGCCAGCAGTCTTGCGGTCGGACAGGGGGCCGGTGGCTACACCTTC

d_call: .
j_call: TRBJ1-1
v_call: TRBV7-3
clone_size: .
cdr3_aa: CASSSQRGGNTEAFF
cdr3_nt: TGTGCCAGCAGCTCCCAGAGAGGGGGGAACACTGAAGCTTTCTTT

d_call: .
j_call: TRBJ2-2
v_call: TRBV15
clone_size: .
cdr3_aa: CATSRGGSFNTGELFF
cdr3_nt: TGTGCCACCAGCAGAGGGGGTAGCTTCAACACCGGGGAGCTGTTTTTT

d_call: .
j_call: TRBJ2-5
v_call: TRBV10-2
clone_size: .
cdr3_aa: CASSESVSADRETQYF
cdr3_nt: TGCGCCAGCAGTGAGTCGGTTTCAGCGGATAGAGAGACCCAGTACTTC

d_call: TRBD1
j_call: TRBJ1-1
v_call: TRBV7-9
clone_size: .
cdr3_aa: CASNRQGGRNTEAFF
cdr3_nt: TGTGCCAGCAACAGACAGGGAGGACGGAACACTGAAGCTTTCTTT

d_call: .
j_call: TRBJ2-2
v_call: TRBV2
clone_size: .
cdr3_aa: CASSERPGTLGGELFF
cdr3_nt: TGTGCCAGCAGTGAACGTCCCGGGACCCTTGGCGGGGAGCTGTTTTTT

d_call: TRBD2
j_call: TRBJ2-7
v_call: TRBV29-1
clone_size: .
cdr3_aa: CSVAGGSSYEQYF
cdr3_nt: TGCAGCGTTGCGGGCGGGAGTTCCTACGAGCAGTACTTC

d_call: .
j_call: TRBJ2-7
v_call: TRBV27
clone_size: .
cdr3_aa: CASSLSHTYEQYF
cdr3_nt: TGTGCCAGCAGTTTATCTCATACCTACGAGCAGTACTTC

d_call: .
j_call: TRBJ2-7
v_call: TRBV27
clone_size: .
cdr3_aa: CASSRPGTLTYEQYF
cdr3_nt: TGTGCCAGCAGTCGCCCCGGGACGCTAACCTACGAGCAGTACTTC

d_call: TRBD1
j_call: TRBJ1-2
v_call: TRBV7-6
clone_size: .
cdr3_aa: CASSSGATGAYGYTF
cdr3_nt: TGTGCCAGCAGCTCCGGGGCAACAGGGGCATATGGCTACACCTTC

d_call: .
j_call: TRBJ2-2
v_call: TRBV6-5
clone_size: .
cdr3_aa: CASSYSPTLNTGELFF
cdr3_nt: TGTGCCAGCAGTTATTCCCCTACTTTGAACACCGGGGAGCTGTTTTTT

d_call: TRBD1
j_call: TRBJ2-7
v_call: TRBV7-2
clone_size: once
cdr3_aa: CASSPRGPGYEQYF
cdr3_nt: TGTGCCAGCAGCCCCAGGGGGCCAGGCTACGAGCAGTACTTC

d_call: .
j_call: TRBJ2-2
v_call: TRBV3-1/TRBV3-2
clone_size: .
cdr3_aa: CASRGGPGELFF
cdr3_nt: TGTGCCAGCAGGGGGGGGCCCGGGGAGCTGTTTTTT